The 30 T cell receptor beta chains reported below all come from one sample, sequenced in a study of T cell responses to AZD1222 COVID-19 vaccine. The data were produced by immunoSEQ multiplex PCR, yet TCRdb's version contains in-frame clones alone and is incomplete. The repertoire holds roughly 160,000 clones, with approximately 93% as singletons. The starting material was peripheral blood, obtained on day 0 of AZD1222 vaccination. The source is an adult in good health.

V usage is TRBV2 and J usage is TRBJ1-2, with D unresolved. V lost 2 bases, J lost 1 base, and 11 bases lay in between. From germline, CDR1 is SNHLY and CDR2 FYNNEI. The CDR3 runs 15 residues. The CDR3 sequence is CASSEQVLLNYGYTF. DNA of the CDR3: TGTGCCAGCAGTGAACAGGTGCTCCTTAACTATGGCTACACCTTC.

V gene TRBV27 combines with J gene TRBJ1-2, with D hard to call. This CDR3 has 12 amino acids. Germline CDR1 is MNHEY and CDR2 is SMNVEV (reference sequence). Between the trimmed V and J ends, which lost 6 bases and 2 bases, there was a span of 7 bases. CDR3 residues: CASRVGNYGYTF. DNA for the CDR3: TGTGCCAGCAGGGTTGGGAACTATGGCTACACCTTC.

The chain carries TRBV5-1 and TRBJ2-1, with 9 nucleotides matching TRBD2. This CDR3 has 14 amino acids. J gave up 6 bases and V 1 base, and 2 bases lay outside the gene matches. Germline assignment: CDR1 SGHRS and CDR2 YFSETQ. CDR3 coding DNA: TGCGCCAGCAGCTTGCGCGGGGGGGCCAATGAGCAGTTCTTC. Its translation is CASSLRGGANEQFF.

The CDR3 nucleotides are TGTGCCAGCAGCCGGACAGGTGATTCTAATGAAAAACTGTTTTTT. This translates into CASSRTGDSNEKLFF. The chain employs TRBV4-2 and TRBJ1-4; 7 bases match TRBD1. From germline, CDR1 is LGHNA and CDR2 YNFKEQ. The CDR3 covers 15 residues. With V trimmed by 4 bases and J by 3 bases, 5 bases remained unmatched.

The chain links TRBV7-6 to TRBJ1-3, with a possible D match to TRBD1 (5 bases). The CDR3 is 16 residues long. Between the trimmed V and J ends, which lost 5 bases and 1 base, there was a span of 15 bases. Germline V lookup: CDR1 SGHVS, CDR2 FNYEAQ. DNA for the CDR3: TGTGCCAGCAGCCTTTTGGGGGTACTGTCTGGAAACACCATATATTTT. The encoded protein is CASSLLGVLSGNTIYF.

V and J are TRBV18 and TRBJ2-7; TRBD1 might be the D (6 bases). V lost 0 bases, J lost 0 bases, and 12 bases lay in between. The germline gives CDR1 KGHSH, CDR2 LQKENI. The length of the CDR3 is 16 residues. The CDR3 reads CASSPPPGTTSYEQYF. CDR3 nucleotides: TGTGCCAGCTCACCACCCCCGGGGACAACCTCCTACGAGCAGTACTTC.

This clone came up once. The CDR3 DNA reads as TGTGCCAGTAGCATGGGGGTCAGGGTAGGGCAGCCCCAGCATTTT. Translated: CASSMGVRVGQPQHF. The chain couples TRBV19 to TRBJ1-5; D is possibly TRBD1 (5 bases). CDR1 is LNHDA, CDR2 SQIVND, per germline (reference sequence). The length of the CDR3 is 15 residues. Trimming cost V 6 bases and J 7 bases, with 19 bases left between them.

The rearrangement uses TRBV5-4 and TRBJ2-1; 11 bases match TRBD1. The V gene end was trimmed by 2 bases and the J gene end by 8 bases; junction bases not matched to a gene: 3. This CDR3 region has 14 residues. Germline CDR1 is SGHNT and CDR2 is YYREEE (reference sequence). CDR3 residues: CASSLGTGGDEQFF. The CDR3 nucleotides read TGTGCCAGCAGCTTAGGGACAGGGGGGGATGAGCAGTTCTTC.

V gene TRBV5-1 combines with J gene TRBJ2-1; D is unclear. This CDR3 contains 15 residues. V lost 4 bases and J 0 bases, leaving 11 bases between the germline ends. Germline V gene data show CDR1 as SGHRS and CDR2 as YFSETQ. Here the CDR3 reads CASSLRTSSYNEQFF. For the CDR3, the DNA is TGCGCCAGCAGCCTACGGACCAGCTCCTACAATGAGCAGTTCTTC.

CDR3 in amino acids: CAWSKGTGELFF. CDR3 in DNA: TGTGCCTGGAGCAAAGGGACCGGGGAGCTGTTTTTT. This chain joins TRBV30 and TRBJ2-2; D is ambiguous. Trimming shortened V by 3 bases and J by 5 bases, and 7 bases separated the two germline ends. The CDR3 is 12 amino acids. Germline V gene sequence: CDR1 GTSNPN, CDR2 SVGIG (reference sequence).

CDR3 residues: CASSLENTIYF. CDR3 nucleotides: TGTGCCAGCAGCCTGGAAAACACCATATATTTT. The V call is TRBV3-1 (or the pseudogene TRBV3-2), the J call TRBJ1-3; D not resolved. CDR1 is LGHDT and CDR2 is YNNKEL in the germline V gene (reference sequence). The V gene lost 4 bases and the J gene lost 6 bases, with 4 bases spanning the gap. CDR3 size: 11 residues.

The V call is TRBV28, the J call TRBJ2-7; either TRBD1 or TRBD2 may supply D (5 bases each). Between the trimmed V and J ends, which lost 5 bases and 1 base, there was a span of 12 bases. This CDR3 contains 14 residues. Germline V gene data show CDR1 as MDHEN and CDR2 as SYDVKM. DNA of the CDR3: TGTGCCAGCAGTCCCCCCGGGGCGTCCTACGAGCAGTACTTC. The encoded protein is CASSPPGASYEQYF.

The chain recombines TRBV4-1 with TRBJ1-4, with TRBD1 matching 7 bases. Per germline, CDR1 MGHRA and CDR2 YSYEKL. The CDR3 is 17 residues long. The V gene end was trimmed by 4 bases and the J gene end by 0 bases; junction bases not matched to a gene: 8. The chain's CDR3 is CASSLDRVSATNEKLFF. CDR3 nucleotide sequence: TGCGCCAGCAGCCTTGACAGGGTTTCGGCAACTAATGAAAAACTGTTTTTT.

The gene calls are TRBV1 and TRBJ2-7; the table calls TRBD1, which could not be checked here. TRBV1 is deemed a pseudogene. The CDR3 covers 16 residues. The CDR3 DNA is TGCACCAGCAGTCAACAAGCCCCCTGGACAGTCCACGAGCAGTACTTC. The encoded protein is CTSSQQAPWTVHEQYF.

The V call is TRBV30, the J call TRBJ1-2, with D hard to call. CDR1 is GTSNPN and CDR2 is SVGIG in the germline V gene (reference sequence). V lost 0 bases and J lost 7, with 6 bases in between. The CDR3 totals 11 residues. The CDR3 here is CAWSVFGGYTF. The CDR3 DNA reads as TGTGCCTGGAGTGTCTTCGGTGGCTACACCTTC.

This chain links TRBV12-3 or TRBV12-4 with TRBJ1-2, with D perhaps TRBD1 (5 bases). CDR3 length: 13 amino acids. V lost 0 bases and J 3 bases, leaving 5 bases between the germline ends. CDR3 residues: CASSLAGDYGYTF. In nucleotides, the CDR3 is TGTGCCAGCAGTTTAGCAGGGGACTATGGCTACACCTTC.

The genes are TRBV7-6 and TRBJ2-1; the D gene is possibly TRBD1 (5 bases). Germline V gives CDR1 SGHVS, CDR2 FNYEAQ. The CDR3 totals 15 residues. Between the trimmed V and J ends, which lost 3 bases and 2 bases, there was a span of 11 bases. CDR3: CASSFRQGTYNEQFF. CDR3 nucleotides: TGTGCCAGCAGCTTCCGGCAGGGTACCTACAATGAGCAGTTCTTC.

The rearrangement uses TRBV18 and TRBJ2-1; 7 bases map to TRBD2. The CDR3 runs 16 residues. V lost 0 bases and J lost 6; bases outside the gene matches: 8. Germline-derived CDR1 and CDR2 are KGHSH and LQKENI. CDR3 DNA sequence: TGTGCCAGCTCACCACCCTCGGGGAGGGAGGGCAATGAGCAGTTCTTC. This encodes CASSPPSGREGNEQFF.

The gene calls are TRBV24-1 and TRBJ1-5; weak D call: TRBD1 (6 bases). Trimming pared 3 bases from V and 1 base from J, leaving 12 bases between. The germline V gene encodes CDR1 KGHDR and CDR2 SFDVKD. The CDR3 runs 16 residues. The CDR3 DNA reads as TGTGCCACCAGTGATACAGGGCTGGGAAGCAATCAGCCCCAGCATTTT. Translation: CATSDTGLGSNQPQHF.

This chain joins TRBV6-6 and TRBJ1-2; the match to TRBD1 covers 10 bases. Trimming at V came to 5 bases and at J to 5 bases, leaving 17 bases not matched to a gene. The CDR3 is 18 residues long. Germline V gives CDR1 MNHNY, CDR2 SVGAGI (reference sequence). CDR3 sequence reads: CASSPPPGQGFSVYGYTF. The DNA for the CDR3 is TGTGCCAGCAGTCCACCGCCGGGACAGGGGTTTAGTGTGTATGGCTACACCTTC.

This chain connects TRBV5-6 to TRBJ1-3; D perhaps matches TRBD1 (6 bases). The CDR3 runs 15 residues. The ends were cut back, 4 bases at V and 8 bases at J, with 19 bases in the middle. CDR1 SGHDT and CDR2 YYEEEE come from the germline V gene. CDR3: CASSERDTLWDTIYF. The CDR3 nucleotides read TGTGCCAGCAGCGAAAGGGACACACTGTGGGACACCATATATTTT.

The table lists this clone with a count of one. The chain recombines TRBV2 with TRBJ2-1; 10 bases line up with TRBD2. The CDR3 consists of 15 residues. CDR1 and CDR2 from the germline V gene are SNHLY and FYNNEI. The V and J ends lost 8 bases and 5 bases, in that order; junction bases with no gene match: 9. CDR3 loop: CASRLASGGHNEQFF. Written as DNA, the CDR3 is TGTGCCAGCCGCCTTGCTAGCGGGGGCCACAATGAGCAGTTCTTC.

The rearrangement uses TRBV6-5 and TRBJ2-3; D possibly uses TRBD1 or TRBD2 (5 bases each). CDR1 is MNHEY, CDR2 SVGAGI, per germline. Trimming left V 7 bases short and J 4 bases short, with 15 bases between. This CDR3 has 14 residues. CDR3 coding DNA: TGTGCCAGCAAAACTGGGGGATCGGCAGATACGCAGTATTTT. This translates into CASKTGGSADTQYF.

In its sample, this clone was seen a few times. J is TRBJ2-3 and V is TRBV29-1; 8 positions match TRBD1. CDR1 and CDR2 from the germline V gene are SQVTM and ANQGSEA. V dropped 3 bases and J dropped 2; count of bases not matched to a gene: 1. The CDR3 extends over 13 amino acids. The CDR3 region is CSVDRGLTDTQYF. Here the CDR3 DNA reads TGCAGCGTTGACAGGGGGCTCACAGATACGCAGTATTTT.

The chain links TRBV5-6 to TRBJ1-5; 7 bases match TRBD1. The CDR3 loop spans 14 amino acids. V lost 5 bases to trimming and J lost 0 bases; unmatched junction nucleotides: 2. Germline V gene data show CDR1 as SGHDT and CDR2 as YYEEEE. The CDR3 DNA follows: TGTGCCAGCAGGGGACAGCGTAGCAATCAGCCCCAGCATTTT. Translating gives CASRGQRSNQPQHF.

The chain recombines TRBV5-1 with TRBJ1-1, with D maybe TRBD1 (6 bases). Trimming took 0 bases from V and 5 from J, leaving 14 bases between them. Germline lookup yields CDR1 SGHRS and CDR2 YFSETQ. The length of the CDR3 is 15 residues. In nucleotides, the CDR3 is TGCGCCAGCAGCTTGGATGTCGGGGGCTGGACTGAAGCTTTCTTT. Its translation is CASSLDVGGWTEAFF.

The chain carries TRBV3-1 (or the pseudogene TRBV3-2) and TRBJ1-3; D is uncertain. The V end lost 3 bases, the J end lost 7 bases, and 22 bases lay between the germline ends. The CDR3 length is 17 residues. Germline CDR1 reads LGHDT; CDR2 reads YNNKEL (reference sequence). CDR3 bases: TGTGCCAGCAGCCATAGGGCGTCGTTAGGCAGTCGTAACACCATATATTTT. Translated, it gives CASSHRASLGSRNTIYF.

The V call is TRBV18, the J call TRBJ1-1; D gene unclear. The V gene lost 3 bases and the J gene lost 6 bases, with 11 bases spanning the gap. Germline V gives CDR1 KGHSH, CDR2 LQKENI. CDR3 length: 13 residues. The CDR3 reads CASSPTERAEAFF. CDR3 coding DNA: TGTGCCAGCTCACCTACCGAAAGGGCTGAAGCTTTCTTT.

The CDR3 DNA follows: TGTGCCTGGGGACAGGGAGACTACAATGAGCAGTTCTTC. Protein sequence: CAWGQGDYNEQFF. This sequence joins TRBV30 and TRBJ2-1; 8 nucleotides align to TRBD1. The CDR3 consists of 13 residues. The germline V gene encodes CDR1 GTSNPN and CDR2 SVGIG (reference sequence). V lost 5 bases and J lost 3; bases outside the gene matches: 3.

V and J are TRBV5-1 and TRBJ1-1; D perhaps matches TRBD1 (5 bases). Trimming cost V 4 bases and J 1 base, with 11 bases left between them. Germline CDR1 is SGHRS and CDR2 is YFSETQ. CDR3 length: 14 amino acids. CDR3 amino acids: CASSTQGQNTEAFF. The DNA of the CDR3 is TGCGCCAGCAGCACTCAGGGTCAGAACACTGAAGCTTTCTTT.